This T cell receptor beta chain was sequenced for a study of T cell responses to AZD1222 COVID-19 vaccine. Only in-frame clones appear in the TCRdb table, and some are missing; sequencing was by immunoSEQ multiplex PCR. The sample lists 100,000 or so clones, about 88% occurring once. Germline CDR1 LGHNA, CDR2 YSLEER. CDR3 length equals 15 residues. Trimming shortened V by 0 bases and J by 2 bases, and 10 bases separated the two germline ends. This clonotype originated in an adult in good health. The specimen comprised peripheral blood, sampled on day 0 of AZD1222 vaccination. V usage is TRBV4-3 and J usage is TRBJ1-2, with D hard to call. CDR3 sequence: CASSQELGINYGYTF. DNA for the CDR3: TGCGCCAGCAGCCAAGAGCTGGGAATAAACTATGGCTACACCTTC.